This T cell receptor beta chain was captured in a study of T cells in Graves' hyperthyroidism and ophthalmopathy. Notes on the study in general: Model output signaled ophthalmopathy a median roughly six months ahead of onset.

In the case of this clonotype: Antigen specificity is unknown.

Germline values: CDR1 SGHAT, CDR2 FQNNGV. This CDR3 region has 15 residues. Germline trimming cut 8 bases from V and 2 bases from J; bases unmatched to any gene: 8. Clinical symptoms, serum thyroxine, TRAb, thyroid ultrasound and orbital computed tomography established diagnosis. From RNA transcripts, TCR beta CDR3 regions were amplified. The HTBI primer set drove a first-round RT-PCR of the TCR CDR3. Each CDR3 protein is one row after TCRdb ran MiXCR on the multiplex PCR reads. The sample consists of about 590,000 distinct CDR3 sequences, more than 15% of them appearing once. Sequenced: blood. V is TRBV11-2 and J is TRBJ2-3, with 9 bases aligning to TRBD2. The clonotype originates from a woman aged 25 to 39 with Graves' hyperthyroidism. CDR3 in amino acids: CASGRLADFTDTQYF. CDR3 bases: TGTGCCAGCGGAAGACTAGCGGACTTCACAGATACGCAGTATTTT.